Below, 30 T cell receptor beta chains from the same sample are listed, as sequenced in a study of blood T cell repertoires in COVID-19. Profiled with immunoSEQ multiplex PCR; TCRdb holds only in-frame clones, not every one. This repertoire shows about 82,000 clones, just under 80% found once; its top ten account for 36%. Sample: peripheral blood. The receptors shown here come from a man between 60 and 70 years old with COVID-19, enrolled during active disease.

V is TRBV9 and J is TRBJ2-6; D is possibly TRBD2 (6 bases). Germline CDR1 SGDLS, CDR2 YYNGEE. Trimming cost V 4 bases and J 3 bases, with 20 bases left between them. The CDR3 covers 18 residues. The CDR3 nucleotides read TGTGCCAGCAGCATTCGGGACTCGCACGAAGGTGGGGCCAACGTCCTGACTTTC. Translation: CASSIRDSHEGGANVLTF.

The chain employs TRBV6-1 and TRBJ1-3; no reliable D call. The V gene's germline CDR1 is MNHNS and CDR2 SASEGT. Trimming stripped 2 bases from V and 1 base from J, with 15 bases between. This CDR3 region has 17 residues. CDR3 sequence: CASSEISRLSSGNTIYF. The CDR3 DNA sequence: TGTGCCAGCAGTGAAATTTCGAGGCTATCATCTGGAAACACCATATATTTT.

This clone has a handful of counts. The chain combines TRBV2 with TRBJ1-1; 9 bases line up with TRBD1. Germline CDR1 reads SNHLY; CDR2 reads FYNNEI. The CDR3 loop spans 13 amino acids. V lost 7 bases and J lost 1; bases outside the gene matches: 1. CDR3 protein: CASTGQGNTEAFF. In nucleotides, the CDR3 is TGTGCCAGCACGGGACAGGGGAACACTGAAGCTTTCTTT.

This sequence joins TRBV20-1 and TRBJ2-3; 9 positions agree with TRBD2. This CDR3 has 14 residues. Germline V CDR1 and CDR2: DFQATT, SNEGSKA (reference sequence). Unmatched junction bases numbered 3, after V lost 3 bases and J lost 2 bases. CDR3 nucleotides: TGCAGTGCTAGTAGCGGGGGCCACACAGATACGCAGTATTTT. Translating it yields CSASSGGHTDTQYF.

This clone was counted a single time. The chain carries TRBV19 and TRBJ1-1, with 9 nucleotides matching TRBD1. The V gene's germline CDR1 is LNHDA and CDR2 SQIVND (reference sequence). The V gene end was trimmed by 5 bases and the J gene end by 0 bases; junction bases not matched to a gene: 7. The CDR3 extends over 16 amino acids. The CDR3 region has the DNA TGTGCCAGTAGTCTCCCGGACAGGGGAATGAACACTGAAGCTTTCTTT. This gives the protein CASSLPDRGMNTEAFF.

The chain links TRBV5-1 to TRBJ2-2; 8 positions match TRBD2. The CDR3 consists of 16 residues. The germline gives CDR1 SGHRS, CDR2 YFSETQ. The V and J ends lost 1 base and 4 bases, in that order; junction bases with no gene match: 6. The CDR3 DNA reads as TGCGCCAGCAGCTTGCTTACAAGCGGGGGCACCGGGGAGCTGTTTTTT. Translating it yields CASSLLTSGGTGELFF. The full variable domain, completed using reference TRBV5-1 and TRBJ2-2, is KAGVTQTPRYLIKTRGQQVTLSCSPISGHRSVSWYQQTPGQGLQFLFEYFSETQRNKGNFPGRFSGRQFSNSRSEMNVSTLELGDSALYLCASSLLTSGGTGELFFGEGSRLTVL.

The genes are TRBV11-2 and TRBJ1-6; D might be TRBD1 (6 bases). CDR1 and CDR2 (germline): SGHAT, FQNNGV. Trimming cost V 5 bases and J 3 bases, with 11 bases left between them. This CDR3 has 15 residues. The CDR3 is CASSAQGGYNSPLHF. As DNA, the CDR3 is TGTGCCAGCAGCGCTCAAGGGGGCTATAATTCACCCCTCCACTTT.

The chain carries TRBV3-1 (or the pseudogene TRBV3-2) and TRBJ2-1, with 10 nucleotides matching TRBD2. The ends lost 6 bases at V and 4 bases at J; junction bases unmatched: 3. CDR3 length equals 14 residues. CDR1 is LGHDT, CDR2 YNNKEL, per germline (reference sequence). The CDR3 here is CASSSSGGYNEQFF. The DNA of the CDR3 is TGTGCCAGCAGTTCTAGCGGGGGTTACAATGAGCAGTTCTTC.

The V and J genes are TRBV7-3 and TRBJ2-1, with 11 bases lining up with TRBD2. Trimming at V came to 5 bases and at J to 10 bases, leaving 10 bases not matched to a gene. The CDR3 is 15 amino acids. CDR1 and CDR2 from the germline V gene are SGHTA and FQGTGA. CDR3 nucleotide sequence: TGTGCCAGCAGCCCAACAACTAGCGGGGGTGGGGAGCAGTTCTTC. Amino acids: CASSPTTSGGGEQFF.

The rearrangement uses TRBV5-6 and TRBJ1-1; TRBD1 is a possible D gene (6 bases). The germline V gene encodes CDR1 SGHDT and CDR2 YYEEEE. The CDR3 spans 13 residues. Trimming removed 0 bases at V and 9 bases at J, with 12 bases between. In DNA form, the CDR3 reads TGTGCCAGCAGCTTGGGGCTGACAGGCCAAGCTTTCTTT. This translates into CASSLGLTGQAFF.

The genes are TRBV6-5 and TRBJ1-2; 7 bases align to TRBD1. Germline CDR1 reads MNHEY; CDR2 reads SVGAGI. The CDR3 has 14 residues. V lost 6 bases and J lost 8; bases outside the gene matches: 12. The CDR3 bases are TGTGCCAGCAGGAAGGGACAGCGGAGATGGGGCTACACCTTC. Its translation is CASRKGQRRWGYTF.

This clone was detected only a few times. V usage is TRBV5-4 and J usage is TRBJ1-3; perhaps TRBD1 as D (5 bases). The CDR3 contains 15 residues. Germline V gene lookup returns CDR1 SGHNT and CDR2 YYREEE (reference sequence). V lost 4 bases to trimming and J lost 4 bases, with 15 bases between them. The CDR3, as DNA: TGTGCCAGCAGCGACCGACAGAGCTTAGGAAACACCATATATTTT. Residues: CASSDRQSLGNTIYF.

This sequence joins TRBV5-1 and TRBJ1-3, with 8 bases fitting TRBD1. V gave up 4 bases and J gave up 0 bases; unmatched junction bases: 3. Germline V gene lookup returns CDR1 SGHRS and CDR2 YFSETQ. The CDR3 runs 15 residues. CDR3 coding DNA: TGCGCCAGCAGCCCGGGACAGGACTCTGGAAACACCATATATTTT. Protein sequence: CASSPGQDSGNTIYF.

The V call is TRBV5-8, the J call TRBJ2-3, with 11 positions matching TRBD2. Trimming cost V 2 bases and J 0 bases; bases outside gene matches: 2. Germline CDR1 and CDR2: SGHTS and YDEGEE. This CDR3 has 16 residues. CDR3 region: CASSLLAGGSTDTQYF. DNA of the CDR3: TGTGCCAGCAGCTTATTAGCGGGAGGGAGCACAGATACGCAGTATTTT.

The V and J genes are TRBV5-1 and TRBJ2-1; TRBD2 agrees at 9 bases. This CDR3 has 15 amino acids. Looked up from germline, CDR1 is SGHRS and CDR2 is YFSETQ. The J segment lost 6 bases and the V segment lost 4 bases, leaving 8 bases of the junction unmatched. CDR3 protein: CASSLRGTSSNEQFF. The CDR3 DNA is TGCGCCAGCAGCCTCAGGGGGACTAGCTCCAATGAGCAGTTCTTC. The variable domain in full, completed from reference TRBV5-1 and TRBJ2-1, reads KAGVTQTPRYLIKTRGQQVTLSCSPISGHRSVSWYQQTPGQGLQFLFEYFSETQRNKGNFPGRFSGRQFSNSRSEMNVSTLELGDSALYLCASSLRGTSSNEQFFGPGTRLTVL.

The chain combines TRBV27 with TRBJ1-4; 8 positions agree with TRBD1. Germline CDR1 MNHEY, CDR2 SMNVEV (reference sequence). This CDR3 region has 14 residues. Trimming at V came to 6 bases and at J to 8 bases, leaving 8 bases not matched to a gene. DNA for the CDR3: TGTGCCAGCAGGGCCGGGACAGGAGGCGAAAAACTGTTTTTT. It codes for CASRAGTGGEKLFF.

The rearrangement links TRBV5-4 to TRBJ2-7, with D perhaps TRBD2 (6 bases). Trimming took off 7 bases at V and 5 bases at J, with 13 bases between the two ends. Germline assignment: CDR1 SGHNT and CDR2 YYREEE (reference sequence). The CDR3 has 12 residues. CDR3 protein: CASGPTGDEQYF. The CDR3, as DNA: TGTGCCAGCGGTCCCACGGGAGACGAGCAGTACTTC.

The rearrangement uses TRBV19 and TRBJ1-2, with a weak D call TRBD1 (5 bases). The CDR3 covers 14 residues. V was shortened by 3 bases and J by 8 bases, with 16 bases between the two germline ends. Per germline, CDR1 LNHDA and CDR2 SQIVND (reference sequence). This CDR3 reads CASSMVGTSEGYTF. The CDR3 nucleotides read TGTGCCAGTAGTATGGTAGGGACTTCGGAAGGCTACACCTTC.

This chain joins TRBV11-3 and TRBJ2-7; unclear D gene. Germline V gene lookup returns CDR1 SGHNT and CDR2 YENEEA. Trimming took 5 bases from V and 0 from J, leaving 14 bases between them. CDR3 size: 15 residues. DNA for the CDR3: TGTGCCAGCAGCCTAATGGGCACGAGCTCCTACGAGCAGTACTTC. Translating it yields CASSLMGTSSYEQYF.

The gene calls are TRBV5-1 and TRBJ1-3; possible D gene TRBD1, 5 bases. The CDR3 sequence is 15 residues long. Per the germline V gene, CDR1 is SGHRS and CDR2 is YFSETQ. The V gene lost 0 bases and the J gene lost 0 bases, with 7 bases spanning the gap. CDR3 bases: TGCGCCAGCAGCTTGGCCGGGGGCTCTGGAAACACCATATATTTT. Translating gives CASSLAGGSGNTIYF.

V is TRBV6-5 and J is TRBJ2-1, with D possibly matching TRBD1 (5 bases). Trimming removed 6 bases from V and 6 bases from J, with 15 bases in between. The germline V gene has CDR1 MNHEY and CDR2 SVGAGI. The CDR3 length is 14 residues. DNA for the CDR3: TGTGCCAGCAGCTCTAGAGGACAATTCAATGAGCAGTTCTTC. This encodes CASSSRGQFNEQFF.

This chain uses TRBV5-4 with TRBJ1-1, with 7 bases aligning to TRBD1. Germline CDR1 and CDR2: SGHNT and YYREEE (reference sequence). Trimming cost V 4 bases and J 6 bases; bases outside gene matches: 15. CDR3 size: 16 residues. The CDR3, as DNA: TGTGCCAGCAGCCGACAGGGTCAAAAAAGGGTCTCTGAAGCTTTCTTT. It translates to CASSRQGQKRVSEAFF. The full variable domain, in which reference TRBV5-4 and TRBJ1-1 provide the parts outside the CDR3, is ETGVTQSPTHLIKTRGQQVTLRCSSQSGHNTVSWYQQALGQGPQFIFQYYREEENGRGNFPPRFSGLQFPNYSSELNVNALELDDSALYLCASSRQGQKRVSEAFFGQGTRLTVV.

V is TRBV4-1 and J is TRBJ2-4, with TRBD1 identical over 9 bases. The V and J ends lost 6 bases and 6 bases, in that order; junction bases with no gene match: 6. The germline V gene has CDR1 MGHRA and CDR2 YSYEKL. This CDR3 is built from 14 residues. This CDR3 is CASSPQGQGNIQYF. DNA for the CDR3: TGCGCCAGCAGTCCTCAGGGACAGGGAAACATTCAGTACTTC.

The gene calls are TRBV6-6 and TRBJ2-1, with 11 bases that match TRBD2. There are 15 residues in the CDR3. Germline V gives CDR1 MNHNY, CDR2 SVGAGI (reference sequence). Unmatched junction bases numbered 6, after V lost 6 bases and J lost 5 bases. CDR3 in amino acids: CASSGLAGTNNEQFF. The CDR3, as DNA: TGTGCCAGCAGCGGACTAGCGGGTACGAACAATGAGCAGTTCTTC.

This chain joins TRBV6-1 and TRBJ2-7; D ambiguous. The CDR3 runs 15 residues. Trimming removed 2 bases from V and 1 base from J, with 12 bases in between. The germline V gene encodes CDR1 MNHNS and CDR2 SASEGT. CDR3 bases: TGTGCCAGCAGTGAATTTATGTCAGAATCCTACGAGCAGTACTTC. Translation gives CASSEFMSESYEQYF.

The genes are TRBV7-6 and TRBJ2-1, with 13 nucleotides matching TRBD2. Germline V CDR1 and CDR2: SGHVS, FNYEAQ. This CDR3 spans 19 amino acids. Germline trimming cut 5 bases from V and 0 bases from J; bases unmatched to any gene: 10. The CDR3 spells CASSRWTSGSLSSYNEQFF. The CDR3 DNA reads as TGTGCCAGCAGCCGATGGACTAGCGGGAGCCTGAGCTCCTACAATGAGCAGTTCTTC.

The V call is TRBV27, the J call TRBJ2-7, with a tentative D call TRBD1 (5 bases). Trimming stripped 2 bases from V and 0 bases from J, with 8 bases between. Germline values: CDR1 MNHEY, CDR2 SMNVEV (reference sequence). CDR3 size: 14 residues. CDR3 in amino acids: CASSLRGTSYEQYF. In nucleotides, the CDR3 is TGTGCCAGCAGTTTAAGGGGCACCTCCTACGAGCAGTACTTC.

V gene TRBV7-9 combines with J gene TRBJ2-7, with a weak D call TRBD1 (5 bases). V dropped 5 bases and J dropped 2 bases, with 10 bases sitting between them. Germline CDR1 reads SEHNR; CDR2 reads FQNEAQ (reference sequence). The CDR3 has 13 residues. The CDR3 reads CASSPTDAYEQYF. CDR3 coding DNA: TGTGCCAGCAGCCCGACAGACGCCTACGAGCAGTACTTC.

V and J are TRBV7-2 and TRBJ1-2; 9 positions match TRBD1. J was trimmed by 8 bases and V by 4 bases; bases with no gene match: 5. The CDR3 contains 13 residues. Germline V gene data show CDR1 as SGHTA and CDR2 as FQGNSA. CDR3 in amino acids: CASSWDRASGYTF. CDR3 DNA: TGTGCCAGCAGCTGGGACAGGGCATCCGGCTACACCTTC.

The gene calls are TRBV9 and TRBJ2-5, with D possibly being TRBD2 (5 bases). Trimming removed 1 base at V and 5 bases at J, with 12 bases between. Germline CDR1 and CDR2: SGDLS and YYNGEE. The CDR3 totals 14 residues. In DNA, the CDR3 is TGTGCCAGCAGCGTAAGCTTGGGGAGCGAGACCCAGTACTTC. Its protein product is CASSVSLGSETQYF.